The 20 T cell receptor beta chains reported below all come from one sample, sequenced in a study of shared clonotypes between healthy human individuals. Data came from immunoSEQ multiplex PCR; TCRdb stores just in-frame clones and leaves some out. Seen here are 1,400,000 or so clones, just under 99% observed once, and the top ten hold 0.36%. Sequenced: naive CD4+ T cells sorted from blood. Sample subset: CD45RA+ positively selected. These receptors were obtained from a man between 25 and 39 years old in good health.

This chain joins TRBV7-7 and TRBJ1-4, with D hard to call. Germline V gene sequence: CDR1 SSHAT, CDR2 FNYEAQ (reference sequence). This CDR3 has 14 residues. The V gene lost 2 bases and the J gene lost 4 bases, with 8 bases spanning the gap. CDR3 sequence (DNA): TGTGCCAGCAGCTTAAGCGAGAGTAATGAAAAACTGTTTTTT. Translating gives CASSLSESNEKLFF.

This chain links TRBV7-9 with TRBJ2-2, with D possibly being TRBD1 (5 bases). V lost 2 bases and J 7 bases, leaving 11 bases between the germline ends. The CDR3 has 14 amino acids. In germline, CDR1 is SEHNR, CDR2 FQNEAQ (reference sequence). CDR3 protein: CASSLLGVIGELFF. The DNA for the CDR3 is TGTGCCAGCAGCTTACTAGGGGTCATCGGGGAGCTGTTTTTT.

This chain links TRBV11-2 with TRBJ1-1; the D gene is possibly TRBD1 (6 bases). The germline V gene has CDR1 SGHAT and CDR2 FQNNGV. This CDR3 spans 12 amino acids. Trimming removed 5 bases at V and 10 bases at J, with 14 bases between. The CDR3: CASSPTGLGAFF. The CDR3 nucleotides read TGTGCCAGCAGCCCGACAGGCCTGGGAGCTTTCTTT.

The J gene is TRBJ1-2, the V gene TRBV5-1, with 7 bases identical to TRBD1. The CDR3 has 14 residues. Germline CDR1 SGHRS, CDR2 YFSETQ. V lost 6 bases and J lost 3; bases outside the gene matches: 8. CDR3 residues: CASNDPGTDYGYTF. CDR3 nucleotides: TGCGCCAGCAACGACCCCGGGACAGACTATGGCTACACCTTC.

The chain carries TRBV28 and TRBJ2-7; the D is unclear. The CDR3 is made up of 13 amino acids. V was cut by 3 bases and J by 0 bases, with 6 bases left in between. CDR1 is MDHEN, CDR2 SYDVKM, per germline. CDR3 loop: CASSLGTSYEQYF. The CDR3 DNA sequence: TGTGCCAGCAGTTTGGGTACCTCCTACGAGCAGTACTTC.

The rearrangement uses TRBV23-1 and TRBJ2-7; D possibly uses TRBD1 or TRBD2 (6 bases each). TRBV23-1 is identified as an open reading frame with a role that is uncertain. CDR3 length: 12 residues. Trimming stripped 5 bases from V and 6 bases from J, with 11 bases between. CDR3 residues: CASSYREAEQYF. The CDR3 coding sequence is TGCGCCAGCAGTTACAGGGAGGCCGAGCAGTACTTC.

This chain links TRBV7-2 with TRBJ1-1, with D possibly being TRBD1 (6 bases). There are 14 residues in the CDR3. The V end lost 3 bases, the J end lost 0 bases, and 8 bases lay between the germline ends. From germline, CDR1 is SGHTA and CDR2 FQGNSA. The CDR3, as DNA: TGTGCCAGCAGCTTGGACAGACTGAACACTGAAGCTTTCTTT. Protein sequence: CASSLDRLNTEAFF.

In this sample, this clone turned up once. The chain recombines TRBV7-9 with TRBJ1-2, with D uncertain. V lost 6 bases and J 1 base, leaving 12 bases between the germline ends. The CDR3 loop spans 14 amino acids. CDR1 and CDR2 (germline): SEHNR, FQNEAQ (reference sequence). This CDR3 is CASSQAGSNYGYTF. DNA of the CDR3: TGTGCCAGCAGTCAAGCGGGCAGTAACTATGGCTACACCTTC.

The chain has TRBV5-6 and TRBJ2-1, with 12 bases lining up with TRBD2. The trim removed 0 bases at V and 4 bases at J, leaving 8 bases unmatched. This CDR3 has 18 amino acids. CDR1 SGHDT and CDR2 YYEEEE come from the germline V gene. The CDR3: CASSLALAGGPGYNEQFF. Here the CDR3 DNA reads TGTGCCAGCAGCTTGGCTCTAGCGGGAGGGCCGGGGTACAATGAGCAGTTCTTC.

The chain uses TRBV9 and TRBJ2-6; D is uncertain. The ends were cut back, 7 bases at V and 2 bases at J, with 10 bases in the middle. Germline CDR1 is SGDLS and CDR2 is YYNGEE. The CDR3 spans 14 residues. DNA of the CDR3: TGTGCCAGCGAGATAACACCTGGGGCCAACGTCCTGACTTTC. Translating gives CASEITPGANVLTF.

This chain connects TRBV30 to TRBJ2-7; 8 bases are shared with TRBD1. This CDR3 comprises 14 residues. CDR1 and CDR2 (germline): GTSNPN, SVGIG (reference sequence). The junction had 6 bases not matched to a gene; V was cut back by 2 bases and J by 3 bases. CDR3 bases: TGTGCCTGGAGTAGGGGACAGGCGGTCTACGAGCAGTACTTC. Protein: CAWSRGQAVYEQYF. The full variable domain, in which reference TRBV30 and TRBJ2-7 provide the parts outside the CDR3, is SQTIHQWPATLVQPVGSPLSLECTVEGTSNPNLYWYRQAAGRGLQLLFYSVGIGQISSEVPQNLSASRPQDRQFILSSKKLLLSDSGFYLCAWSRGQAVYEQYFGPGTRLTVT.

The J gene is TRBJ1-2, the V gene TRBV18, with TRBD1 matching over 9 bases. Trimming removed 4 bases from V and 6 bases from J; junction bases left unmatched: 9. Looked up from germline, CDR1 is KGHSH and CDR2 is LQKENI. This CDR3 region has 15 residues. CDR3 sequence: CASSLLRGDRDGYTF. DNA of the CDR3: TGTGCCAGCTCACTCCTAAGGGGGGACAGGGATGGCTACACCTTC.

The V call is TRBV27, the J call TRBJ2-1; weak D call: TRBD2 (5 bases). This CDR3 has 12 amino acids. Between the trimmed V and J ends, which lost 5 bases and 9 bases, there was a span of 11 bases. Germline CDR1 is MNHEY and CDR2 is SMNVEV (reference sequence). Written as DNA, the CDR3 is TGTGCCAGCAGTGACCCGGGAATTGAGCAGTTCTTC. This gives the protein CASSDPGIEQFF.

Only one count was recorded for this clone. CDR3 bases: TGTGCCAGCAGCAGGGACAGGGCGAGTGAAAAACTGTTTTTT. It translates to CASSRDRASEKLFF. This rearrangement joins TRBV7-2 to TRBJ1-4; 9 bases align to TRBD1. V lost 5 bases to trimming and J lost 7 bases; unmatched junction nucleotides: 5. Germline lookup yields CDR1 SGHTA and CDR2 FQGNSA. The CDR3 spans 14 residues.

The chain joins TRBV19 to TRBJ2-1, with 9 bases lining up with TRBD1. There are 15 residues in the CDR3. Germline loops: CDR1 LNHDA, CDR2 SQIVND (reference sequence). The V and J ends lost 11 bases and 7 bases, in that order; junction bases with no gene match: 15. CDR3 amino acids: CASKPTGGIQNEQFF. The CDR3 nucleotides read TGTGCCTCAAAACCGACAGGGGGGATCCAAAATGAGCAGTTCTTC.

The chain combines TRBV10-3 with TRBJ2-1; D is undetermined. The CDR3 consists of 14 residues. Per the germline V gene, CDR1 is ENHRY and CDR2 is SYGVKD. V was cut by 6 bases and J by 8 bases, with 17 bases left in between. CDR3 sequence: CAISLRPPLDEQFF. The CDR3 DNA follows: TGTGCCATCAGCCTTCGTCCTCCCTTGGATGAGCAGTTCTTC.

The rearrangement links TRBV7-2 to TRBJ2-3; D gene unclear. This CDR3 spans 12 amino acids. Trimming left V 7 bases short and J 0 bases short, with 5 bases between. The germline gives CDR1 SGHTA, CDR2 FQGNSA. The CDR3 loop is CASKRSTDTQYF. DNA of the CDR3: TGTGCCAGCAAGAGGAGCACAGATACGCAGTATTTT.

V and J are TRBV19 and TRBJ1-4; 7 bases are shared with TRBD1. V lost 7 bases and J lost 8; bases outside the gene matches: 13. The CDR3 sequence is 15 residues long. Germline CDR1 is LNHDA and CDR2 is SQIVND (reference sequence). CDR3 in amino acids: CASNRCRQGDEKLFF. DNA of the CDR3: TGTGCCAGTAACCGATGTCGGCAGGGGGACGAAAAACTGTTTTTT. The full variable domain, with the rest looked up from reference TRBV19 and TRBJ1-4, is DGGITQSPKYLFRKEGQNVTLSCEQNLNHDAMYWYRQDPGQGLRLIYYSQIVNDFQKGDIAEGYSVSREKKESFPLTVTSAQKNPTAFYLCASNRCRQGDEKLFFGSGTQLSVL.

The V call is TRBV10-1, the J call TRBJ2-3, with 11 bases matching TRBD2. This CDR3 region has 13 residues. With V trimmed by 2 bases and J by 12 bases, 4 bases remained unmatched. CDR1 is WNHNN and CDR2 is SYGVQD in the germline V gene (reference sequence). This chain's CDR3 is CASSEQTSGIQYF. In DNA, the CDR3 is TGCGCCAGCAGTGAGCAGACTAGCGGGATTCAGTATTTT.

The V gene is TRBV9, the J gene TRBJ1-1; perhaps TRBD1 as D (6 bases). CDR3 length: 15 amino acids. Germline V gene lookup returns CDR1 SGDLS and CDR2 YYNGEE. V dropped 3 bases and J dropped 2 bases, with 14 bases sitting between them. The CDR3 DNA reads TGTGCCAGCAGCGACGACAGGACCGTAAACACTGAAGCTTTCTTT. Its protein product is CASSDDRTVNTEAFF.